This TCR beta chain was sequenced in a study of siplizumab effects on memory and regulatory T cells. Study-level points and caveats: Treatment with siplizumab left mappable alloreactive CD4+ clones averaging roughly 69% Treg-derived, compared with 25% to 30% in controls. Proliferating Tregs taken from siplizumab cultures were not shown to have a confirmed suppressive function. The apparent diversity of naive T cells exceeded that of memory cells, and naive T cells seemed to make a major contribution to the alloresponse.

V lost 2 bases and J lost 5, with 4 bases in between. In germline, CDR1 is SGHDT, CDR2 YYEEEE. The CDR3 contains 11 residues. Some clones are missing from TCRdb's copy, which holds only in-frame ones; the method was immunoSEQ multiplex PCR. The sample comprises around 72,000 clones, roughly nine tenths of which are singletons, and around 29% rests with the top ten. On this clone itself: Its target is unknown.

Sequencing was done on a sample of CD8+ T cells sorted from blood. The chain uses TRBV5-6 and TRBJ2-5, with D hard to call. This TCR derives from a human donor in good health. The DNA of the CDR3 is TGTGCCAGCAGCTTCGGGGAGACCCAGTACTTC. This gives the protein CASSFGETQYF.